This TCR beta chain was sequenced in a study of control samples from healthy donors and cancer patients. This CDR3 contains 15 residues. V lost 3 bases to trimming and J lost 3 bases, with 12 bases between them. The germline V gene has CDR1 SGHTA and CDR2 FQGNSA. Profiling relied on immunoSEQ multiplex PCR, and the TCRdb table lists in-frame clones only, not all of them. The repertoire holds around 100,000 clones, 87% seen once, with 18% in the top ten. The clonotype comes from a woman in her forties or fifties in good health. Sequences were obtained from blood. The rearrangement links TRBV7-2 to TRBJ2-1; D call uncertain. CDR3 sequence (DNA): TGTGCCAGCAGCTTGAGTCGAACCAGCTACAATGAGCAGTTCTTC. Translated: CASSLSRTSYNEQFF.